These T cell receptor beta chains were read from a single sample in a study of neoadjuvant anti-PD-1 for oral cavity cancer. The method was immunoSEQ multiplex PCR; TCRdb's version includes in-frame clones alone and lacks a portion of them. The table includes 24,000 or so clones, 25% to 35% detected once. This sample comprised tumor tissue, obtained after nivolumab (anti-PD-1) treatment. The receptors were gathered from a person aged 35-80 years with oral cavity squamous cell carcinoma. Both conserved end residues are part of each CDR3. The D gene is left open where the match is weak. Some rows mark clone size as missing; the rest say once, few, many or name a class of expanded clone.

D gene	V gene	J gene	clone size	CDR3 protein	CDR3 DNA
.	TRBV11-1	TRBJ2-7	few	CASSPSYNYEQYF	TGTGCCAGCAGCCCGTCATACAACTACGAGCAGTACTTC
.	TRBV7-3	TRBJ2-7	.	CASSLMAGRNYEQYF	TGTGCCAGCAGCTTAATGGCGGGAAGAAACTACGAGCAGTACTTC
TRBD1	TRBV7-2	TRBJ1-5	.	CASSSDRALMPQHF	TGTGCCAGCAGTTCGGACAGGGCCCTAATGCCCCAGCATTTT
.	TRBV28	TRBJ1-2	.	CASSNPGTFYTF	TGTGCCAGCAGTAATCCCGGGACATTCTACACCTTC
TRBD2	TRBV6-1	TRBJ2-3	few	CASGSGGVSTDTQYF	TGTGCCAGCGGGAGCGGGGGGGTTTCAACAGATACGCAGTATTTT
.	TRBV28	TRBJ2-7	.	CASSLGLTGTDEQYF	TGTGCCAGCAGTTTAGGGCTGACAGGGACTGACGAGCAGTACTTC
TRBD1	TRBV7-9	TRBJ1-4	few	CASSLAWTGLYEKLFF	TGTGCCAGCAGCTTAGCGTGGACAGGGCTATATGAAAAACTGTTTTTT
.	TRBV6-6	TRBJ2-7	few	CASSYRNEQYF	TGTGCCAGCAGTTACAGGAACGAGCAGTACTTC
.	TRBV4-1	TRBJ2-4	.	CASSQRGSLAKNIQYF	TGCGCCAGCAGCCAAAGGGGGTCCCTAGCCAAAAACATTCAGTACTTC
.	TRBV5-1	TRBJ2-1	few	CASSLAYGGNEQFF	TGCGCCAGCAGCTTGGCCTACGGGGGAAATGAGCAGTTCTTC
.	TRBV6-4	TRBJ1-5	.	CASSSDSNQPQHF	TGTGCCAGCAGCTCCGATAGCAATCAGCCCCAGCATTTT
.	TRBV7-2	TRBJ2-7	few	CASRGNSGVGEQYF	TGTGCCAGCCGTGGTAACTCGGGGGTTGGCGAGCAGTACTTC
.	TRBV29-1	TRBJ1-1	few	CSVGWTEVKTEAFF	TGCAGCGTTGGTTGGACGGAAGTGAAGACTGAAGCTTTCTTT
TRBD1	TRBV12-5	TRBJ2-7	medium-sized	CASGLAVGQYISYEQYF	TGTGCTAGTGGTTTGGCGGTGGGACAGTATATCTCCTACGAGCAGTACTTC
.	TRBV7-9	TRBJ1-5	few	CASSLQGLNQPQHF	TGTGCCAGCAGCTTGCAGGGTCTCAATCAGCCCCAGCATTTT